These 5 T cell receptor beta chains came from one sample sequenced in a study of T-cell reconstitution after alpha-beta-depleted transplantation in children (dated by TCRdb to the mid-2010s). The library relied on PCR. Instrument used: Illumina HiSeq 2500. To normalize quantification of the TCRbeta repertoire, the TCR libraries were built with molecular barcoding that relied on unique molecular identifiers. The raw public reads went through TCRdb reprocessing: fastp at Q25, MiXCR clone calling, in-frame beta chains kept. Rows with a matching CDR3 protein are joined into one entry that keeps the most common DNA and genes. The sample records 200,000 to 250,000 distinct CDR3 sequences, roughly a tenth of which are singletons. Of the sample, around 5.1% falls within the top ten clones. Specimen: PBMCs from the stem cell graft donor, collected from the stem cell graft. The receptors were sampled from a human donor who donated a stem cell graft to a child with SCID.

This clonotype was counted at least ten times. The chain recombines TRBV3-1 with TRBJ2-7; weak D call: TRBD1 (6 bases). The CDR3 loop spans 15 amino acids. V was cut by 4 bases and J by 2 bases, with 15 bases left in between. Germline CDR1 is LGHDT and CDR2 is YNNKEL (reference sequence). The CDR3 DNA is TGTGCCAGCAGCCGTCTCAGGGGAAAACCCTACGAGCAGTACTTC. The encoded protein is CASSRLRGKPYEQYF.

This clonotype showed up many times. The chain joins TRBV18 to TRBJ1-4; D not certain. The ends were cut back, 0 bases at V and 12 bases at J, with 8 bases in the middle. The CDR3 totals 12 residues. CDR1 and CDR2 from the germline V gene are KGHSH and LQKENI. The CDR3 reads CASSPPGRELFF. DNA of the CDR3: TGTGCCAGCTCACCACCCGGCCGAGAACTGTTTTTT.

This clonotype was counted at least ten times. The V call is TRBV19, the J call TRBJ2-1, with 8 bases identical to TRBD2. This CDR3 has 16 amino acids. Germline CDR1 and CDR2: LNHDA and SQIVND (reference sequence). V shed 4 bases, J shed 2 bases, and the junction held 7 bases outside the gene matches. CDR3 loop: CASSTDGGAPYNEQFF. As DNA, the CDR3 is TGTGCCAGTAGTACCGACGGGGGGGCCCCCTACAATGAGCAGTTCTTC.

This clonotype was counted between two and nine times. V and J are TRBV3-1 and TRBJ1-4; no reliable D call. The CDR3 is 14 residues long. Germline V gives CDR1 LGHDT, CDR2 YNNKEL (reference sequence). V was pared by 1 base and J by 5 bases, with 8 bases between. The CDR3 nucleotides read TGTGCCAGCAGCCAAGGACAAGGAAATGAAAAACTGTTTTTT. Protein sequence: CASSQGQGNEKLFF.

This clonotype has at least ten counts. This chain joins TRBV6-1 and TRBJ2-7, with 7 bases aligning to TRBD2. The CDR3 has 15 residues. The V segment lost 4 bases and the J segment 6 bases; nucleotides outside the gene matches: 12. Looked up from germline, CDR1 is MNHNS and CDR2 is SASEGT. CDR3 nucleotides: TGTGCCAGCAGTGGAGAATTTAGGACTAGTAGCGAGCAGTACTTC. It translates to CASSGEFRTSSEQYF.